These 29 T cell receptor beta chains share one sample of origin, sequenced in a study of blood T cell repertoires in COVID-19. The assay was immunoSEQ multiplex PCR, and TCRdb's table has in-frame clones only and misses some. The data hold roughly 140,000 clones, with roughly 84% observed a single time. The sequenced sample consisted of peripheral blood. All receptors derive from a man aged 60-69 years with active or convalescent COVID-19.

For this clone: In the same sample, other DNA sequences code for this CDR3. V gene TRBV30 combines with J gene TRBJ1-2; maybe TRBD1 (6 bases). V dropped 1 base and J dropped 8 bases, with 8 bases sitting between them. Germline lookup yields CDR1 GTSNPN and CDR2 SVGIG (reference sequence). CDR3 length: 11 residues. The CDR3 coding sequence is TGTGCCTGGAGTGCTGGGGGCGGCTACACCTTC. Its translation: CAWSAGGGYTF.

The rearrangement uses TRBV27 and TRBJ2-7; tentative D call: TRBD1 (7 bases). The ends were cut back, 2 bases at V and 2 bases at J, with 13 bases in the middle. Germline values: CDR1 MNHEY, CDR2 SMNVEV (reference sequence). The CDR3 is made up of 15 amino acids. DNA of the CDR3: TGTGCCAGCAGTTTACGCCAGGGGGGCCCCTACGAGCAGTACGTC. Protein sequence: CASSLRQGGPYEQYV.

The rearrangement uses TRBV5-1 and TRBJ2-1, with D perhaps TRBD2 (5 bases). The CDR3 has 13 residues. Germline V gives CDR1 SGHRS, CDR2 YFSETQ. Trimming removed 5 bases from V and 2 bases from J, with 8 bases in between. The CDR3 here is CASREDTYNEQFF. The CDR3 nucleotides read TGCGCCAGCAGGGAGGATACCTACAATGAGCAGTTCTTC.

This chain uses TRBV10-1 with TRBJ1-2, with 8 bases matching TRBD1. With V trimmed by 4 bases and J by 4 bases, 2 bases remained unmatched. The CDR3 loop spans 13 amino acids. Per the germline V gene, CDR1 is WNHNN and CDR2 is SYGVQD (reference sequence). The DNA for the CDR3 is TGCGCCAGCAGTGTTGGACAGGGCTATGGCTACACCTTC. Encoded protein: CASSVGQGYGYTF.

J is TRBJ1-2 and V is TRBV5-6; D is unresolved. CDR3 length: 13 residues. Germline values: CDR1 SGHDT, CDR2 YYEEEE. Trimming shortened V by 4 bases and J by 2 bases, and 9 bases separated the two germline ends. Written as DNA, the CDR3 is TGTGCCAGCAGCAAGTCGGTCAACTATGGCTACACCTTC. Protein sequence: CASSKSVNYGYTF.

The chain couples TRBV19 to TRBJ1-4; TRBD1 aligns across 7 bases. J gave up 4 bases and V 4 bases, and 9 bases lay outside the gene matches. In germline, CDR1 is LNHDA, CDR2 SQIVND (reference sequence). The CDR3 contains 16 residues. CDR3 sequence: CASSNRRAGGNEKLFF. The CDR3 DNA is TGTGCCAGTAGTAACAGACGGGCAGGGGGTAATGAAAAACTGTTTTTT. Complete variable domain (other parts from reference TRBV19 and TRBJ1-4): DGGITQSPKYLFRKEGQNVTLSCEQNLNHDAMYWYRQDPGQGLRLIYYSQIVNDFQKGDIAEGYSVSREKKESFPLTVTSAQKNPTAFYLCASSNRRAGGNEKLFFGSGTQLSVL.

The CDR3, as DNA: TGTGCCAGCAGTCCCCAGACAGGTTTCACAGATACGCAGTATTTT. This encodes CASSPQTGFTDTQYF. The genes are TRBV6-2 or TRBV6-3 and TRBJ2-3; D might be TRBD1 (6 bases). Germline CDR1 MNHEY, CDR2 SVGEGT. The CDR3 covers 15 residues. Trimming took 5 bases from V and 2 from J, leaving 14 bases between them.

The chain uses TRBV15 and TRBJ2-3; D not resolved. CDR1 and CDR2 (germline): LNHNV, YYDKDF (reference sequence). V was pared by 0 bases and J by 8 bases, with 9 bases between. This CDR3 is built from 13 residues. The CDR3 DNA follows: TGTGCCACCAGCAGAGATCGTAGTGGTACGCAGTATTTT. It codes for CATSRDRSGTQYF.

The chain is built from TRBV7-9 and TRBJ1-2; 7 nucleotides line up with TRBD1. This CDR3 has 16 amino acids. Germline CDR1 is SEHNR and CDR2 is FQNEAQ (reference sequence). V was pared by 4 bases and J by 7 bases, with 15 bases of the junction left unmatched. The CDR3 region is CASSSGPGTVVSGYTF. As DNA, the CDR3 is TGTGCCAGCAGCTCGGGTCCCGGGACAGTAGTAAGTGGCTACACCTTC.

The chain joins TRBV6-2 or TRBV6-3 to TRBJ2-3; 8 positions agree with TRBD2. Germline-derived CDR1 and CDR2 are MNHEY and SVGEGT. Trimming took 5 bases from V and 4 from J; bases not matched to a gene: 2. This CDR3 comprises 13 residues. The CDR3 nucleotides are TGTGCCAGCAGTGAGCGGGAGTCAGATACGCAGTATTTT. As protein: CASSERESDTQYF.

V is TRBV5-5 and J is TRBJ2-1; no definite D call. V lost 4 bases, J lost 2 bases, and 13 bases lay in between. Germline assignment: CDR1 SGHKS and CDR2 YYEKEE (reference sequence). The CDR3 runs 15 residues. This CDR3 is CASSVDHYTYNEQFF. The CDR3 region has the DNA TGTGCCAGCAGCGTCGACCACTATACCTACAATGAGCAGTTCTTC.

This clone has a single count. The rearrangement uses TRBV2 and TRBJ2-7; TRBD1 matches 7 bases. The length of the CDR3 is 14 residues. The V gene's germline CDR1 is SNHLY and CDR2 FYNNEI. The junction had 8 bases not matched to a gene; V was cut back by 6 bases and J by 3 bases. CDR3 coding DNA: TGTGCCAGCAGAAAGGACAGGACCGGCTACGAGCAGTACTTC. Translation gives CASRKDRTGYEQYF.

This clone was detected only a few times. The V and J genes are TRBV30 and TRBJ1-2; 8 nucleotides match TRBD1. Per germline, CDR1 GTSNPN and CDR2 SVGIG (reference sequence). V gave up 6 bases and J gave up 4 bases; unmatched junction bases: 7. This CDR3 has 13 amino acids. The CDR3 DNA sequence: TGTGCCTGTGCAAGGGACAGGCCCTATGGCTACACCTTC. It translates to CACARDRPYGYTF.

The genes are TRBV29-1 and TRBJ2-7; D might be TRBD2 (7 bases). There are 12 residues in the CDR3. From germline, CDR1 is SQVTM and CDR2 ANQGSEA. V lost 8 bases and J lost 5, with 16 bases in between. CDR3 nucleotide sequence: TGCAGCTGCGGGGGCACGGCCAACGAGCAGTACGTC. It is translated as CSCGGTANEQYV.

This chain connects TRBV6-2 or TRBV6-3 to TRBJ2-5, with 10 positions matching TRBD2. V gave up 5 bases and J gave up 4 bases; unmatched junction bases: 7. The CDR3 has 15 amino acids. Germline values: CDR1 MNHEY, CDR2 SVGEGT. CDR3 residues: CASSPSGGGPETQYF. For the CDR3, the DNA is TGTGCCAGCAGTCCGAGCGGGGGGGGTCCAGAGACCCAGTACTTC.

A word on this clone: Other DNA sequences in the sample encode the same CDR3. V and J are TRBV18 and TRBJ1-2; 8 nucleotides line up with TRBD1. The junction had 6 bases not matched to a gene; V was cut back by 4 bases and J by 8 bases. Germline V CDR1 and CDR2: KGHSH, LQKENI. CDR3 length equals 13 residues. The CDR3 loop reads CASSQGQGDGYTF. The CDR3 nucleotides are TGTGCCAGCTCACAAGGACAGGGCGACGGCTACACCTTC.

In this sample, this clone turned up once. The chain couples TRBV2 to TRBJ2-1; the match to TRBD2 covers 11 bases. V shed 0 bases, J shed 7 bases, and the junction held 5 bases outside the gene matches. Germline loops: CDR1 SNHLY, CDR2 FYNNEI. The CDR3 is 16 amino acids. CDR3 in DNA: TGTGCCAGCAGTGAAGCGCCGGCTAGCGGGGGGAATGAGCAGTTCTTC. Amino acid sequence: CASSEAPASGGNEQFF.

The V and J genes are TRBV11-3 and TRBJ2-1, with TRBD2 identical over 11 bases. Trimming removed 4 bases from V and 1 base from J; junction bases left unmatched: 9. Looked up from germline, CDR1 is SGHNT and CDR2 is YENEEA. The CDR3 has 18 amino acids. The CDR3 loop is CASSSRMGLAESYNEQFF. CDR3 in DNA: TGTGCCAGCAGCTCTCGAATGGGACTAGCGGAATCCTACAATGAGCAGTTCTTC.

The rearrangement links TRBV6-5 to TRBJ2-1; D is perhaps TRBD2 (6 bases). Trimming cost V 2 bases and J 2 bases, with 10 bases left between them. This CDR3 is 15 amino acids long. Germline V gene sequence: CDR1 MNHEY, CDR2 SVGAGI. CDR3 sequence reads: CASSYRRDAYNEQFF. The CDR3, as DNA: TGTGCCAGCAGTTACCGGCGGGACGCCTACAATGAGCAGTTCTTC.

The table lists this clone with a few counts. This chain links TRBV19 with TRBJ1-6; D not certain. The CDR3 has 13 amino acids. CDR1 LNHDA and CDR2 SQIVND come from the germline V gene (reference sequence). Trimming took 4 bases from V and 12 from J, leaving 13 bases between them. CDR3 in DNA: TGTGCCAGTAGTAATTTCGGGGAACTACCCCTCCACTTT. As protein: CASSNFGELPLHF.

The rearrangement uses TRBV19 and TRBJ1-5, with D unresolved. This CDR3 is built from 18 residues. Germline CDR1 reads LNHDA; CDR2 reads SQIVND (reference sequence). Trimming pared 1 base from V and 2 bases from J, leaving 18 bases between. Here the CDR3 reads CASSIVPLRGKGNQPQHF. CDR3 in DNA: TGTGCCAGTAGTATAGTACCCCTAAGAGGGAAGGGCAATCAGCCCCAGCATTTT. Complete variable domain (other parts from reference TRBV19 and TRBJ1-5): DGGITQSPKYLFRKEGQNVTLSCEQNLNHDAMYWYRQDPGQGLRLIYYSQIVNDFQKGDIAEGYSVSREKKESFPLTVTSAQKNPTAFYLCASSIVPLRGKGNQPQHFGDGTRLSIL.

The rearrangement uses TRBV6-5 and TRBJ1-2; 8 nucleotides line up with TRBD1. This CDR3 is 16 amino acids long. CDR1 and CDR2 from the germline V gene are MNHEY and SVGAGI. V gave up 4 bases and J gave up 4 bases; unmatched junction bases: 11. The CDR3 sequence: CASSLGQGAHVYGYTF. In DNA form, the CDR3 reads TGTGCCAGCAGTTTGGGGCAGGGGGCACATGTCTATGGCTACACCTTC.

The V and J genes are TRBV20-1 and TRBJ2-1, with D possibly TRBD2 on 6 matching bases. Per germline, CDR1 DFQATT and CDR2 SNEGSKA (reference sequence). V was cut by 6 bases and J by 3 bases, with 6 bases left in between. The CDR3 length is 11 residues. DNA for the CDR3: TGCAGTGCGGGGGGCTACAATGAGCAGTTCTTC. This sequence encodes CSAGGYNEQFF.

In its sample, this clone was seen a few times. The chain uses TRBV4-1 and TRBJ2-7, with unresolved D. The V gene lost 0 bases and the J gene lost 3 bases, with 12 bases spanning the gap. CDR1 and CDR2 from the germline V gene are MGHRA and YSYEKL. This CDR3 comprises 15 residues. The CDR3 here is CASSQDLNSLYEQYF. The DNA of the CDR3 is TGCGCCAGCAGCCAAGATTTAAACAGCCTCTACGAGCAGTACTTC.

The chain recombines TRBV6-5 with TRBJ2-1; 12 nucleotides align to TRBD2. The junction had 7 bases not matched to a gene; V was cut back by 0 bases and J by 10 bases. CDR3 length: 16 residues. Germline loops: CDR1 MNHEY, CDR2 SVGAGI. The CDR3 region is CASSYSALAGGMEQFF. The CDR3 DNA reads as TGTGCCAGCAGTTACTCAGCGCTAGCGGGAGGGATGGAGCAGTTCTTC.

The chain is built from TRBV5-1 and TRBJ2-5; 8 bases are a match to TRBD1. V gave up 6 bases and J gave up 5 bases; unmatched junction bases: 9. The CDR3 is 14 amino acids. Looked up from germline, CDR1 is SGHRS and CDR2 is YFSETQ. The CDR3 DNA sequence: TGCGCCAGCATGGGGGGACAGGAATTGGAGACCCAGTACTTC. This gives the protein CASMGGQELETQYF.

This clone was seen more than once but under ten times. This chain connects TRBV7-2 to TRBJ2-1, with no clear D. Germline V lookup: CDR1 SGHTA, CDR2 FQGNSA. Trimming took 5 bases from V and 3 from J, leaving 11 bases between them. The CDR3 contains 14 residues. DNA for the CDR3: TGTGCCAGCAGCACTTCTTTCGGCTACAATGAGCAGTTCTTC. This encodes CASSTSFGYNEQFF.

This chain uses TRBV6-6 with TRBJ2-3; 7 nucleotides match TRBD1. The CDR3 consists of 13 residues. Germline V gene sequence: CDR1 MNHNY, CDR2 SVGAGI (reference sequence). Trimming cost V 7 bases and J 1 base; bases outside gene matches: 2. This CDR3 is CASKDRRTDTQYF. CDR3 bases: TGTGCCAGCAAGGACAGGCGCACAGATACGCAGTATTTT.

The chain combines TRBV27 with TRBJ2-3; TRBD2 might be the D (6 bases). The CDR3 runs 15 residues. V gave up 5 bases and J gave up 2 bases, with 14 bases separating them. Germline lookup yields CDR1 MNHEY and CDR2 SMNVEV (reference sequence). The CDR3 loop reads CASSLGVADTDTQYF. In nucleotides, the CDR3 is TGTGCCAGCAGTCTGGGGGTAGCGGACACAGATACGCAGTATTTT.